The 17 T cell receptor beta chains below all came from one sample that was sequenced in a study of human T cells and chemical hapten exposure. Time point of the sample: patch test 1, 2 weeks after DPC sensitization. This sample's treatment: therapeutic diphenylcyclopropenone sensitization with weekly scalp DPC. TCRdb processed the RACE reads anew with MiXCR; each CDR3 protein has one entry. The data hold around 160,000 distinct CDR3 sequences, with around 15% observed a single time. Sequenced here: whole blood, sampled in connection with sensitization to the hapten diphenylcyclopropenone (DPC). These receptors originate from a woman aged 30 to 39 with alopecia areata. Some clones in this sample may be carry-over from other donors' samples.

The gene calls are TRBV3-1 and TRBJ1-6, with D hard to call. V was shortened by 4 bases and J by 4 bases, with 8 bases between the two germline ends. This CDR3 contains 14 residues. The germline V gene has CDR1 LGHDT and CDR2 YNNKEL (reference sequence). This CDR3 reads CASSRRIYNSPLHF. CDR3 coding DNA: TGTGCCAGCAGCCGACGGATTTATAATTCACCCCTCCACTTT.

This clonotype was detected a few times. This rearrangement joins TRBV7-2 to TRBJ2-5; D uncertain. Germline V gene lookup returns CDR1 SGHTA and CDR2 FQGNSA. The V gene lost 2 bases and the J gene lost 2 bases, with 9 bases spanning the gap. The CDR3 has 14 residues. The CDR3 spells CASSLYGLQETQYF. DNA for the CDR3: TGTGCCAGCAGCTTATACGGATTACAAGAGACCCAGTACTTC. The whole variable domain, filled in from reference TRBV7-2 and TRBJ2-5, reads GAGVSQSPSNKVTEKGKDVELRCDPISGHTALYWYRQSLGQGLEFLIYFQGNSAPDKSGLPSDRFSAERTGGSVSTLTIQRTQQEDSAVYLCASSLYGLQETQYFGPGTRLLVL.

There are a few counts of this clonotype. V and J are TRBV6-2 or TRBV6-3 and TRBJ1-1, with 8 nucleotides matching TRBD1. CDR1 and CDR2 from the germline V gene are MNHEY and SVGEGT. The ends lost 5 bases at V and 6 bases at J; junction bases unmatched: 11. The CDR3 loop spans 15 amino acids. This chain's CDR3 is CASSKRTGFMAEAFF. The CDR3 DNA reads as TGTGCCAGCAGTAAACGGACAGGGTTCATGGCTGAAGCTTTCTTT.

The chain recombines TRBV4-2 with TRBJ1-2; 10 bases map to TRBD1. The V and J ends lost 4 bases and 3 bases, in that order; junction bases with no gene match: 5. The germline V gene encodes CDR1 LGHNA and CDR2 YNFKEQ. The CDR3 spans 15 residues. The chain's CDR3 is CASSLDRGPDYGYTF. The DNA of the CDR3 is TGTGCCAGCAGCCTAGACAGGGGGCCCGACTATGGCTACACCTTC.

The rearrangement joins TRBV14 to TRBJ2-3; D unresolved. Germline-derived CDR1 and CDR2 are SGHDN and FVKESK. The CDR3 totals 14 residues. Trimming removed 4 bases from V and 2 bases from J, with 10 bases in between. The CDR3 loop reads CASSPGVYTDTQYF. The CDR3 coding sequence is TGTGCCAGCAGCCCTGGGGTCTACACAGATACGCAGTATTTT.

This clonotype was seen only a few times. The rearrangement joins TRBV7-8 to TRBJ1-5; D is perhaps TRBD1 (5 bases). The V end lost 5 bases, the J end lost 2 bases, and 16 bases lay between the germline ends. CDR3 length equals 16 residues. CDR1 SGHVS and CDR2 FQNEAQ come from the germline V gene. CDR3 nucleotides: TGTGCCAGCAGCCCCATGGGGGGAACTGGCAATCAGCCCCAGCATTTT. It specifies CASSPMGGTGNQPQHF.

The chain's CDR3 is CASSPFSTGNNEQFF. CDR3 coding DNA: TGTGCCAGCTCACCCTTCTCGACAGGGAACAATGAGCAGTTCTTC. The J gene is TRBJ2-1, the V gene TRBV18; 7 nucleotides align to TRBD1. This CDR3 comprises 15 residues. CDR1 is KGHSH, CDR2 LQKENI, per germline. Trimming took 3 bases from V and 5 from J; bases not matched to a gene: 7.

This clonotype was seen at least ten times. The CDR3 bases are TGCAGTGCTAGGCGCCCTAGCACAGATACGCAGTATTTT. It specifies CSARRPSTDTQYF. This chain connects TRBV20-1 to TRBJ2-3; no firm D call. There are 13 residues in the CDR3. Trimming shortened V by 3 bases and J by 0 bases, and 7 bases separated the two germline ends. Germline values: CDR1 DFQATT, CDR2 SNEGSKA (reference sequence).

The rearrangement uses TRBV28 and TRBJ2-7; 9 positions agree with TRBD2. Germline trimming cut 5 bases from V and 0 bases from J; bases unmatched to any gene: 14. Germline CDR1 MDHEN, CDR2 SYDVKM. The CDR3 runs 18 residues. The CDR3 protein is CASSSRTSVSRASYEQYF. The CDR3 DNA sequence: TGTGCCAGCAGTAGCCGGACTAGCGTCAGCCGAGCCTCCTACGAGCAGTACTTC. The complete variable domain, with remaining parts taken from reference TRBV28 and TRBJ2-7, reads DVKVTQSSRYLVKRTGEKVFLECVQDMDHENMFWYRQDPGLGLRLIYFSYDVKMKEKGDIPEGYSVSREKKERFSLILESASTNQTSMYLCASSSRTSVSRASYEQYFGPGTRLTVT.

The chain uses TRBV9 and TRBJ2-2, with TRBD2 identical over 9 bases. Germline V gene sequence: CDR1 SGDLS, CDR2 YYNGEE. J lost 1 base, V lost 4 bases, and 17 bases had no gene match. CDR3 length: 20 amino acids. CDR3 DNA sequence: TGTGCCAGCAGCCCTCCCCCTGGGACTAGCCATGGCAAGAACACCGGGGAGCTGTTTTTT. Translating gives CASSPPPGTSHGKNTGELFF.

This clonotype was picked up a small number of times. DNA of the CDR3: TGTGCCAGCAGTCGGGGGGCCGGCCCCCAGCATTTT. It codes for CASSRGAGPQHF. This chain connects TRBV6-6 to TRBJ1-5, with D perhaps TRBD1 (6 bases). The V and J ends lost 5 bases and 10 bases respectively, with 12 bases between them. Germline V lookup: CDR1 MNHNY, CDR2 SVGAGI (reference sequence). CDR3 length: 12 residues.

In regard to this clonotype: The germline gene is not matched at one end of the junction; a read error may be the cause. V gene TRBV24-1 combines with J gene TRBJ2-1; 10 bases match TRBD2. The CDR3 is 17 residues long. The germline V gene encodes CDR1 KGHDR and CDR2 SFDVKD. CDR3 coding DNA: TGTACCACCAGTGAGACATCCCTCCTAGCGGGAGTCAATGAGCAGTTCTTC. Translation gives CTTSETSLLAGVNEQFF.

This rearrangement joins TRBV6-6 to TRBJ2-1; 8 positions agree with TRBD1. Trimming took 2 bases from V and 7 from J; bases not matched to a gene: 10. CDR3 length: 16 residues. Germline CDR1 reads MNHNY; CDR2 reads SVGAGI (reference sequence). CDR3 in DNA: TGTGCCAGCAGTTACACTCCAGGGGGCGCGGGTAATGAGCAGTTCTTC. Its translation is CASSYTPGGAGNEQFF.

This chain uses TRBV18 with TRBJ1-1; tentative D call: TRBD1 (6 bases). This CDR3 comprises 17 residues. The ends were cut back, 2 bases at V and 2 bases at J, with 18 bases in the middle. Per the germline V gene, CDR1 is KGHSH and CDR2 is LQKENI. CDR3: CASSPSVRGPVNTEAFF. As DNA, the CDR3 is TGTGCCAGCTCACCAAGCGTCAGGGGCCCCGTCAACACTGAAGCTTTCTTT.

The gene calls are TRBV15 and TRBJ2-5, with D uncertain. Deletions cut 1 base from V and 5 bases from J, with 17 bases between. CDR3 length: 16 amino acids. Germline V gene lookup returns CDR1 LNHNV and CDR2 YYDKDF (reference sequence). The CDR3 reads CATSRGYGLNSETQYF. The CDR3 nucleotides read TGTGCCACCAGCAGAGGTTACGGGTTAAATTCGGAGACCCAGTACTTC.

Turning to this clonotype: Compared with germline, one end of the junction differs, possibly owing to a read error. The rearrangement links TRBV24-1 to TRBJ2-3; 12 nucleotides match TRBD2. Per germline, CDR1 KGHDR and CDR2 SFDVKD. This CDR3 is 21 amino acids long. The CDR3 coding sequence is TGTGTCACCAGTGATCCCTATTCCCTTCTAGCGGGAGGGCCGGGCACAGATACGCAGTATTTT. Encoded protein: CVTSDPYSLLAGGPGTDTQYF.

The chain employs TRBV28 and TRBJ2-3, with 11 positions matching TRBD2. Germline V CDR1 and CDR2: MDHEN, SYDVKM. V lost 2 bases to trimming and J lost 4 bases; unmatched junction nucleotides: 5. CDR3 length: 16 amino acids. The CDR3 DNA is TGTGCCAGCAGTTTACCGACTAGCGGGGACCCAGATACGCAGTATTTT. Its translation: CASSLPTSGDPDTQYF. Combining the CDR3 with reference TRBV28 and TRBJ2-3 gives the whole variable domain DVKVTQSSRYLVKRTGEKVFLECVQDMDHENMFWYRQDPGLGLRLIYFSYDVKMKEKGDIPEGYSVSREKKERFSLILESASTNQTSMYLCASSLPTSGDPDTQYFGPGTRLTVL.